This paragraph reports one T cell receptor beta chain. Its antigen remains unknown. With random hexamers, roughly 0.45 to 1 ug RNA was reverse transcribed. Amplification of TCR beta CDR3 spanned 54 Vbeta and 13 Jbeta via immunoSEQ multiplex PCR. From the immunoSEQ multiplex PCR reads, TCRdb called clonotypes with MiXCR, one entry per CDR3 protein. The sample holds roughly 150,000 distinct CDR3 sequences, about 95% seen once. CDR1 SGHDT and CDR2 YYEEEE come from the germline V gene. The CDR3 is 13 residues long. With 2 bases removed from V and 7 bases from J, the gap between germline ends came to 10 bases. These data are taken from a study of CD8 T cells in Susac syndrome. Study results and limitations: By the study's own acknowledgment, its TCR sequencing and HLA analysis included relatively few individuals.

Treatment-naive patients with stable or active relapsing-remitting disease served as multiple sclerosis controls. TEMRA cells were enriched by FACS, and CD4+ and CD8+ T cells were negatively isolated. Sequencing used CD8+ T cells from PBMCs. This TCR derives from a human donor with multiple sclerosis. This chain connects TRBV5-6 to TRBJ2-1; D perhaps matches TRBD1 (6 bases). Here the CDR3 DNA reads TGTGCCAGCAGCTTCTACAGGGAGAATGAGCAGTTCTTC. The encoded protein is CASSFYRENEQFF.